Reported below is one TCR beta chain. No antigen is known for it. This record comes from a study of cytomegalovirus exposure and HLA in healthy donors. Study-level background: Out of about 179 million T cells, an earlier analysis found fewer than 140 million unique TCR beta sequences in total. Overall study results and limits: The CMV antigen specificity of a few CMV-associated chains was confirmed through in vitro analysis.

The germline gives CDR1 GTSNPN, CDR2 SVGIG (reference sequence). This CDR3 contains 12 residues. Trimming pared 3 bases from V and 8 bases from J, leaving 8 bases between. The PCR used 60 Vbeta and 13 Jbeta primers. Here immunoSEQ multiplex PCR was the method, and the copy in TCRdb shows in-frame clones only, minus some. This sample's clone table lists around 37,000 clones. The V gene is TRBV30, the J gene TRBJ1-6; no clear D. The sequence was collected from a human donor in good health. Sequencing was carried out using PBMCs. The CDR3 region has the DNA TGTGCCTGGAGACAGCGGTATTCACCCCTCCACTTT. It yields the protein CAWRQRYSPLHF.